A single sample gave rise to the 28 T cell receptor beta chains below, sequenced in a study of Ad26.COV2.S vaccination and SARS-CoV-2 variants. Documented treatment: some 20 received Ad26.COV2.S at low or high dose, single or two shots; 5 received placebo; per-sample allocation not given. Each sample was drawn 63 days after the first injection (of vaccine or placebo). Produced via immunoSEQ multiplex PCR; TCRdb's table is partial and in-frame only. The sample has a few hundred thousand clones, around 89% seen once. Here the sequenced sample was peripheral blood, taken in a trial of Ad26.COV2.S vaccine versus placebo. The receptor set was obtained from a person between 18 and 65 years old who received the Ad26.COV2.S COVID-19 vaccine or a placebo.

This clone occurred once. CDR3 in amino acids: CASSVRSARDKSTDTQYF. CDR3 bases: TGTGCCAGCAGCGTTAGATCTGCCAGAGATAAAAGCACAGATACGCAGTATTTT. J is TRBJ2-3 and V is TRBV9; D is unresolved. The CDR3 is made up of 18 amino acids. Trimming cost V 2 bases and J 0 bases, with 19 bases left between them. Per germline, CDR1 SGDLS and CDR2 YYNGEE.

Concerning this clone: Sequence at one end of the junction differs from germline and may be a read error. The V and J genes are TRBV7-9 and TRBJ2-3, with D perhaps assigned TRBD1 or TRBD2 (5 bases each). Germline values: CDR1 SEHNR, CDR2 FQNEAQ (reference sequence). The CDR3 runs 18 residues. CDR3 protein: CASSVASPGRKSTDTQYF. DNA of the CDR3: TGTGCCAGCAGCGTAGCTTCGCCGGGACGCAAGAGCACAGATACGCAGTATTTT.

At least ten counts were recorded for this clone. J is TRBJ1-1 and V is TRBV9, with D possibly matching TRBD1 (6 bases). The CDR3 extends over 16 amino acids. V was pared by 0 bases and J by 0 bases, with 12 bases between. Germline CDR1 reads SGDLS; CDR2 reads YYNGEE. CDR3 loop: CASSVEAGALNTEAFF. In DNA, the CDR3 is TGTGCCAGCAGCGTAGAGGCAGGGGCTTTGAACACTGAAGCTTTCTTT.

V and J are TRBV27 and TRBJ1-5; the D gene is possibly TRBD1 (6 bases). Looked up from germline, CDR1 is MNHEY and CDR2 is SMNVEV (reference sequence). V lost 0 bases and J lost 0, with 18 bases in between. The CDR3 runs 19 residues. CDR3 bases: TGTGCCAGCAGTTTATCGGCGGACAGCCCCAGATATAGCAATCAGCCCCAGCATTTT. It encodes CASSLSADSPRYSNQPQHF.

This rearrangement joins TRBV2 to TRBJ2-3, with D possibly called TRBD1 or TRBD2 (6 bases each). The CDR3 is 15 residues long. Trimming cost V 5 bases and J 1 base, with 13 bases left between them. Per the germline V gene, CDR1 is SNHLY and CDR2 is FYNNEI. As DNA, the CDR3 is TGTGCCAGCAGTTTACAGGGAGGAGGCACAGATACGCAGTATTTT. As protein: CASSLQGGGTDTQYF.

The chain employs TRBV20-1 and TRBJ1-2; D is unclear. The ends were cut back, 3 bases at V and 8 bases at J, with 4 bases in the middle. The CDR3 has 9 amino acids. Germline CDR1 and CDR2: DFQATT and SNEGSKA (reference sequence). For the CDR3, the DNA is TGCAGTGCTAGGGAGGGCTACACCTTC. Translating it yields CSAREGYTF.

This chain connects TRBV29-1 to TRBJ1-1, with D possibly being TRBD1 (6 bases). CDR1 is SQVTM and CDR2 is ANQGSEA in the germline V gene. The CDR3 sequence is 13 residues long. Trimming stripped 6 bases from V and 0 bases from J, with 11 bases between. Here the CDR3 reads CSVRKGVNTEAFF. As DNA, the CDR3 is TGCAGCGTGCGAAAGGGGGTGAACACTGAAGCTTTCTTT. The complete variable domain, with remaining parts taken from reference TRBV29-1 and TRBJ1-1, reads SAVISQKPSRDICQRGTSLTIQCQVDSQVTMMFWYRQQPGQSLTLIATANQGSEATYESGFVIDKFPISRPNLTFSTLTVSNMSPEDSSIYLCSVRKGVNTEAFFGQGTRLTVV.

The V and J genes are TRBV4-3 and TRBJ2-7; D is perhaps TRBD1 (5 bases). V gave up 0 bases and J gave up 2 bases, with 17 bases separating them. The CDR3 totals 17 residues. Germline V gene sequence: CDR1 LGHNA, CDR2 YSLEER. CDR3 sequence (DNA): TGCGCCAGCAGCCAAGATGGAGCAGGGCCTAGGGCCTACGAGCAGTACTTC. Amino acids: CASSQDGAGPRAYEQYF.

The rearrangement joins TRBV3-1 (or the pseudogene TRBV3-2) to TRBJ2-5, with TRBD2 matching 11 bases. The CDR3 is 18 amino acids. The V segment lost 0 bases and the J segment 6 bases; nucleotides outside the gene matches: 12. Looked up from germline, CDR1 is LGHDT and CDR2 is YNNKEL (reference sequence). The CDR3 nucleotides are TGTGCCAGCAGCCAAGATCCAGGTAGCGGGGGGGGTAAAAAGACCCAGTACTTC. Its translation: CASSQDPGSGGGKKTQYF.

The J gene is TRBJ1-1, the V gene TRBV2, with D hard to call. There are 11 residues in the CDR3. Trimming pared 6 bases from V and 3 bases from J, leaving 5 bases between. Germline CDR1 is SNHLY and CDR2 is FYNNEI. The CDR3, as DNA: TGTGCCAGCAGGGAGTACACTGAAGCTTTCTTT. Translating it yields CASREYTEAFF. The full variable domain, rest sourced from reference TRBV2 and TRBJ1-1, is EPEVTQTPSHQVTQMGQEVILRCVPISNHLYFYWYRQILGQKVEFLVSFYNNEISEKSEIFDDQFSVERPDGSNFTLKIRSTKLEDSAMYFCASREYTEAFFGQGTRLTVV.

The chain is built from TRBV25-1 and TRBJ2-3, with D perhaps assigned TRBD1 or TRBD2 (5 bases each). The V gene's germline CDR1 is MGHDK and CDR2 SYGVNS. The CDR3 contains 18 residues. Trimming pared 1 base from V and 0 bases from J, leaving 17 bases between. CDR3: CASSELMGRGPSTDTQYF. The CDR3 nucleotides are TGTGCCAGCAGTGAATTGATGGGACGGGGCCCCAGCACAGATACGCAGTATTTT.

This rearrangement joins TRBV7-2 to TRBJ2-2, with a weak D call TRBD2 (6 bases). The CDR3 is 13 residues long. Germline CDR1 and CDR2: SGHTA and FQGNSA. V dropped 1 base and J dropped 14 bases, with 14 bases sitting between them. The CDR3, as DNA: TGTGCCAGCAGCTTAGTACGCCAGGCGGGACTGTTTTTT. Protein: CASSLVRQAGLFF.

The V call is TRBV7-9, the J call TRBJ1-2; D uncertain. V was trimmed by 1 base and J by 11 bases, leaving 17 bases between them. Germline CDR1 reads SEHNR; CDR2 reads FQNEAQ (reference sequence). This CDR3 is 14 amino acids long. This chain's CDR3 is CASSLGFPPMSYTF. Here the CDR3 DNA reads TGTGCCAGCAGCTTAGGATTTCCTCCTATGTCTTACACCTTC. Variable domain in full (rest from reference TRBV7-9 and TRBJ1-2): DTGVSQNPRHKITKRGQNVTFRCDPISEHNRLYWYRQTLGQGPEFLTYFQNEAQLEKSRLLSDRFSAERPKGSFSTLEIQRTEQGDSAMYLCASSLGFPPMSYTFGSGTRLTVV.

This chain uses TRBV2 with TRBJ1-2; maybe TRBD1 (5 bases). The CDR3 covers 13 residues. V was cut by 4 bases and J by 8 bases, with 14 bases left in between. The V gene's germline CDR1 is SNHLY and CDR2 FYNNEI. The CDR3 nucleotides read TGTGCCAGCAGTGCGATGGGGGAGGACGGCTACACCTTC. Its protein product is CASSAMGEDGYTF.

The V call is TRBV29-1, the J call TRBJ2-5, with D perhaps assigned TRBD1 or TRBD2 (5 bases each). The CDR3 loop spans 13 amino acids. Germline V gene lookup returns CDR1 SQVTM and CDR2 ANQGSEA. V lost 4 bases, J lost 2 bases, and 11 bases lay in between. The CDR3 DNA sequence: TGCAGCGTTGCCTGGGACCAACAAGAGACCCAGTACTTC. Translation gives CSVAWDQQETQYF. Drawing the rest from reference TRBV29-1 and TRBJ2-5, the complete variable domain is SAVISQKPSRDICQRGTSLTIQCQVDSQVTMMFWYRQQPGQSLTLIATANQGSEATYESGFVIDKFPISRPNLTFSTLTVSNMSPEDSSIYLCSVAWDQQETQYFGPGTRLLVL.

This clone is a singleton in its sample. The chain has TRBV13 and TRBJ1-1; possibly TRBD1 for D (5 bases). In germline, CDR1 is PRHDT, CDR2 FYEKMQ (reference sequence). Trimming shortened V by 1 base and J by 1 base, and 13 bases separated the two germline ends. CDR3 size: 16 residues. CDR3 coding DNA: TGTGCCAGCAGCTTAGCGGGGGGGGTTACGAACACTGAAGCTTTCTTT. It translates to CASSLAGGVTNTEAFF.

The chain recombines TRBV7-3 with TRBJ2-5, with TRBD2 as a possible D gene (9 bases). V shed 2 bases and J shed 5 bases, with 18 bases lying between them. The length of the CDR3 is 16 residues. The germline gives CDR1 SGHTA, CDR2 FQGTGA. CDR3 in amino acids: CASSLGLAGTGETQYF. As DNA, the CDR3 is TGTGCCAGCAGCTTAGGGCTAGCGGGGACAGGCGAGACCCAGTACTTC.

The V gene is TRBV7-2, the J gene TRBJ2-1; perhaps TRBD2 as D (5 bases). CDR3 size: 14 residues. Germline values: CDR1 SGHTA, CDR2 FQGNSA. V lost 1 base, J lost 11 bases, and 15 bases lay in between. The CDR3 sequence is CASSLGTPSGKQFF. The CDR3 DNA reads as TGTGCCAGCAGCTTAGGGACTCCGTCCGGTAAGCAGTTCTTC. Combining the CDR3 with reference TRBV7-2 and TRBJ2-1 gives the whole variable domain GAGVSQSPSNKVTEKGKDVELRCDPISGHTALYWYRQSLGQGLEFLIYFQGNSAPDKSGLPSDRFSAERTGGSVSTLTIQRTQQEDSAVYLCASSLGTPSGKQFFGPGTRLTVL.

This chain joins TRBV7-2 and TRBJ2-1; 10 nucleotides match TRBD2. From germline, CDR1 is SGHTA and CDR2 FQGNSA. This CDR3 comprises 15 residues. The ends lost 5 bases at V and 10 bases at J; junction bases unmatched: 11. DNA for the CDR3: TGTGCCAGCAGCCGTCTTTTAGCGGGGGGCGGAGAGCAGTTCTTC. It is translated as CASSRLLAGGGEQFF.

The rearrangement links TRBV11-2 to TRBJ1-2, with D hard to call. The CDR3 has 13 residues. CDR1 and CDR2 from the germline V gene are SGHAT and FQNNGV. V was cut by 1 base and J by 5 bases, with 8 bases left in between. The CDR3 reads CASSLVPAYGYTF. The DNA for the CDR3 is TGTGCCAGCAGCTTAGTACCGGCGTATGGCTACACCTTC.

The CDR3 DNA reads as TGTGCCAGCAAACTTGGGACAGGGAGCTATGGCTACACCTTC. This sequence encodes CASKLGTGSYGYTF. V and J are TRBV6-5 and TRBJ1-2; 9 bases are shared with TRBD1. This CDR3 region has 14 residues. Germline-derived CDR1 and CDR2 are MNHEY and SVGAGI. V lost 7 bases and J lost 4; bases outside the gene matches: 7.

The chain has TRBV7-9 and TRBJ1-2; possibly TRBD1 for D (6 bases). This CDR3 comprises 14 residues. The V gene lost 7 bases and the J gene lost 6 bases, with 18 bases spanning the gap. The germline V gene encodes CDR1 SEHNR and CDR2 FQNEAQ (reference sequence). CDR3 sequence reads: CASTPQGLYDGYTF. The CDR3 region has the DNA TGTGCCAGCACTCCGCAGGGGTTATACGATGGCTACACCTTC.

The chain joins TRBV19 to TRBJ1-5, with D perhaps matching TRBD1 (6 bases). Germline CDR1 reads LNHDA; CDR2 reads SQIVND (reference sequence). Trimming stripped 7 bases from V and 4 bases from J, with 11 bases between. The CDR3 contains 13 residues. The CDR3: CASTGGRNQPQHF. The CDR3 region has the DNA TGTGCCAGTACGGGGGGCAGAAATCAGCCCCAGCATTTT.

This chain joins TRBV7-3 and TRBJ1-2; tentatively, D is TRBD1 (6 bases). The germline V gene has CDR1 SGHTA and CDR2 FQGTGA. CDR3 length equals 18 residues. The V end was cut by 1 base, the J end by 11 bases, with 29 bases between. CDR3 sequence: CASSLSSGHLLDYRAYTF. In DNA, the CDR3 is TGTGCCAGCAGCTTAAGTTCGGGACACCTCTTGGACTATAGGGCTTACACCTTC.

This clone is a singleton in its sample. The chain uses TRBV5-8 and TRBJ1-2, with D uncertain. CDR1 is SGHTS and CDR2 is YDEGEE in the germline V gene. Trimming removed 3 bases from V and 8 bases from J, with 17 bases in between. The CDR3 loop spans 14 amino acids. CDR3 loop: CASSSPTQAKGYTF. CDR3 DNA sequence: TGTGCCAGCAGCTCACCGACTCAAGCGAAAGGCTACACCTTC. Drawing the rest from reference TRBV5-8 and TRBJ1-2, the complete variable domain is EAGVTQSPTHLIKTRGQQATLRCSPISGHTSVYWYQQALGLGLQFLLWYDEGEERNRGNFPPRFSGRQFPNYSSELNVNALELEDSALYLCASSSPTQAKGYTFGSGTRLTVV.

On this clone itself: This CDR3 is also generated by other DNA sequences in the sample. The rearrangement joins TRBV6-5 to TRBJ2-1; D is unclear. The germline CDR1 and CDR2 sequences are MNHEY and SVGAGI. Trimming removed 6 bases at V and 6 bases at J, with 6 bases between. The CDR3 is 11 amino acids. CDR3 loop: CASSRSNEQFF. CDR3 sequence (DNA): TGTGCCAGCAGCAGAAGCAATGAGCAGTTCTTC.

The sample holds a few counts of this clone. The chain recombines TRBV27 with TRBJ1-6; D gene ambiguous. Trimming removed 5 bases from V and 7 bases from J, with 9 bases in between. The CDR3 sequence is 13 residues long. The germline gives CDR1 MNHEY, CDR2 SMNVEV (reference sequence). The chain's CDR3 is CASSQSLNSPLHF. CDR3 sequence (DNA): TGTGCCAGCAGTCAGAGCCTAAATTCACCCCTCCACTTT.

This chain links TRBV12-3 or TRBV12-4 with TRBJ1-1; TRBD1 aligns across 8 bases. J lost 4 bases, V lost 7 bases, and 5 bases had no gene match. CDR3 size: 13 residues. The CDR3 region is CASNFGTGTEAFF. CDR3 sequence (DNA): TGTGCCAGCAACTTCGGGACAGGCACTGAAGCTTTCTTT.